These 4 T cell receptor beta chains came from one sample sequenced in a study of blood T cell repertoires in COVID-19. Sequenced by immunoSEQ multiplex PCR; TCRdb stores in-frame clones only, minus some. The sample shows about 260,000 clones, approximately 90% of them seen only once. Sequences were obtained from PBMCs or T cells enriched from blood (not recorded which). The receptors stem from a woman aged 25 to 39 with acute COVID-19.

The chain couples TRBV4-1 to TRBJ1-2; D is unresolved. Germline CDR1 MGHRA, CDR2 YSYEKL. The CDR3 is 13 amino acids. V was shortened by 0 bases and J by 6 bases, with 8 bases between the two germline ends. The chain's CDR3 is CASSQDTTDGYTF. The CDR3, as DNA: TGCGCCAGCAGCCAAGACACTACGGATGGCTACACCTTC.

This clone appeared once. The chain links TRBV6-1 to TRBJ2-3; 11 bases line up with TRBD2. This CDR3 region has 19 residues. Germline lookup yields CDR1 MNHNS and CDR2 SASEGT. Trimming removed 0 bases from V and 0 bases from J; junction bases left unmatched: 8. The CDR3 protein is CASSEAGTSGRASTDTQYF. In DNA, the CDR3 is TGTGCCAGCAGTGAAGCCGGGACTAGCGGAAGAGCTAGCACAGATACGCAGTATTTT.

Worth noting for this clone: The identical CDR3 is also encoded by other nucleotide sequences in the sample. The chain couples TRBV12-3 or TRBV12-4 to TRBJ1-2; the D is unclear. CDR3 length equals 11 residues. V was clipped by 5 bases and J by 1 base, with 2 bases between them. This CDR3 is CASSLNYGYTF. The DNA of the CDR3 is TGTGCCAGCAGTCTTAACTATGGCTACACCTTC.

The CDR3 sequence: CASGNEGQGNEKLFF. CDR3 DNA sequence: TGTGCCAGCGGAAATGAGGGACAGGGAAATGAAAAACTGTTTTTT. The rearrangement links TRBV19 to TRBJ1-4; TRBD1 agrees at 9 bases. The V gene end was trimmed by 9 bases and the J gene end by 5 bases; junction bases not matched to a gene: 10. Germline CDR1 is LNHDA and CDR2 is SQIVND (reference sequence). The CDR3 runs to 15 residues.